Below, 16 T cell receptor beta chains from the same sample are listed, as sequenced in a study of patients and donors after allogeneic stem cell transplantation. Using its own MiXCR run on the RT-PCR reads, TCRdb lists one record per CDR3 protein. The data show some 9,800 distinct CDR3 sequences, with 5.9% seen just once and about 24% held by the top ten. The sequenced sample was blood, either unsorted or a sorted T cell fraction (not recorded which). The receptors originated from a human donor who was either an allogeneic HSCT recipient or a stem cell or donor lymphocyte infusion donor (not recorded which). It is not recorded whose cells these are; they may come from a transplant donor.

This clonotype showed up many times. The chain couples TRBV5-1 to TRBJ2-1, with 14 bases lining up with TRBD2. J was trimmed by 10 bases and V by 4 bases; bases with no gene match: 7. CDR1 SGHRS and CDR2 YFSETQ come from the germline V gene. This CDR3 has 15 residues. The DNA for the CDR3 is TGCGCCAGCAGCGAGGGACTAGCGGGAGTCCACGAGCAGTTCTTC. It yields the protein CASSEGLAGVHEQFF.

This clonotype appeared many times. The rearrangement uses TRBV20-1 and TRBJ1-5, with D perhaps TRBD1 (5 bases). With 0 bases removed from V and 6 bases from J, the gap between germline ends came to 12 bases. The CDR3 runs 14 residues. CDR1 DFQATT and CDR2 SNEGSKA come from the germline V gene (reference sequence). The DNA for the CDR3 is TGCAGTGCTAGAGAAATTGCAGGGTCTCAGCCCCAGCATTTT. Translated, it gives CSAREIAGSQPQHF.

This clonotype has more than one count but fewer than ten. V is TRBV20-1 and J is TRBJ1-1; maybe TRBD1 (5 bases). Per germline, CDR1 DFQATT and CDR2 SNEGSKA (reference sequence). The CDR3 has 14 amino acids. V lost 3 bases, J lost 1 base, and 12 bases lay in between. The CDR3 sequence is CSARPTGRNTEAFF. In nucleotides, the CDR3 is TGCAGTGCTAGGCCTACAGGAAGGAACACTGAAGCTTTCTTT.

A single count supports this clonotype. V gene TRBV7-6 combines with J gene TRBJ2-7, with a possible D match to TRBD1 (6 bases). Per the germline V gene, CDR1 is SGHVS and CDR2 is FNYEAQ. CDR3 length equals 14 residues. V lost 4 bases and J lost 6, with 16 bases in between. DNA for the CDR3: TGTGCCAGCAGCTCGGACCTTACAGGGAGCGAGCAGTACTTC. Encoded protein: CASSSDLTGSEQYF.

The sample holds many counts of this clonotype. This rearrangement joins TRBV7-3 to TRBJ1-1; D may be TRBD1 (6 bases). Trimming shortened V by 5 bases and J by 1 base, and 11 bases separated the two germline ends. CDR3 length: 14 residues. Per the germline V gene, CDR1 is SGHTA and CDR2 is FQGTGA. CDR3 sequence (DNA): TGTGCCAGCAGCCCCGCAGGGGCGAACACTGAAGCTTTCTTT. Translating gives CASSPAGANTEAFF.

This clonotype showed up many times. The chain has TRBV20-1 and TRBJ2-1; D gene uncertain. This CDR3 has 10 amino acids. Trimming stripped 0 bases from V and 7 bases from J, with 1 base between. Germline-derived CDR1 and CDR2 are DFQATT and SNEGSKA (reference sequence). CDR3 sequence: CSARENEQFF. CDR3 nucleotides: TGCAGTGCTAGAGAGAATGAGCAGTTCTTC.

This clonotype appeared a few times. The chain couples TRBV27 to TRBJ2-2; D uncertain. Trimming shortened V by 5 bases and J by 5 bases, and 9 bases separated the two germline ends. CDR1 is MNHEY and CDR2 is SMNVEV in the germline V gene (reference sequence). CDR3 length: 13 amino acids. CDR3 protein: CASSHRGTGELFF. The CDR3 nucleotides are TGTGCCAGCAGTCACCGTGGGACCGGGGAGCTGTTTTTT.

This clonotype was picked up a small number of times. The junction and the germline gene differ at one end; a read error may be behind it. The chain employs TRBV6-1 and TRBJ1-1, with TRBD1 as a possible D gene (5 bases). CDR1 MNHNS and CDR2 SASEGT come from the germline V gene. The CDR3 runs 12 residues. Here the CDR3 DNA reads TGTGCCAGCAGTTATAATGGGGCAGCTTCCTCGTTC. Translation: CASSYNGAASSF.

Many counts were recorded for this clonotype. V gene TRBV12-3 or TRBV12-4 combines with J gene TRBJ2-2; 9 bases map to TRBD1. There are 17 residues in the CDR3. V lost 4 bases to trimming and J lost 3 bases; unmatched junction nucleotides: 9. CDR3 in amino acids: CASSSYGQGRDTGELFF. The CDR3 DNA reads TGTGCCAGCAGTTCCTACGGACAGGGGCGCGACACCGGGGAGCTGTTTTTT.

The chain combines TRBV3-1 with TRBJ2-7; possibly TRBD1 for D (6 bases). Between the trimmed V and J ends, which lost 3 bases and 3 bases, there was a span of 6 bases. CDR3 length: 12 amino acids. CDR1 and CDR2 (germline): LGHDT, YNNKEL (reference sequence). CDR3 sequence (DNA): TGTGCCAGCAGCCAGACAGGCTACGAGCAGTACTTC. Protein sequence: CASSQTGYEQYF.

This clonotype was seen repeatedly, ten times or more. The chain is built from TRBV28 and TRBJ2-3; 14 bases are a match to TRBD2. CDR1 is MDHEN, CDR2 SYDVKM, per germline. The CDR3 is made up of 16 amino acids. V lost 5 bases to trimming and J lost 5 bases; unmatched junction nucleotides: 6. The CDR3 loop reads CASSAWTSGRRDTQYF. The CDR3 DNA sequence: TGTGCCAGCAGTGCTTGGACTAGCGGGAGGAGAGATACGCAGTATTTT.

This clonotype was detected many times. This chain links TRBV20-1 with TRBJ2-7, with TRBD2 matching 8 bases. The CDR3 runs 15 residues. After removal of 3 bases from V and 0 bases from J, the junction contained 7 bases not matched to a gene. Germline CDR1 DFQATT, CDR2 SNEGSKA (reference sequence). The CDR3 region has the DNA TGCAGTGCTAGGCGGGGGGCCGCTAGCTCCTACGAGCAGTACTTC. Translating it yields CSARRGAASSYEQYF.

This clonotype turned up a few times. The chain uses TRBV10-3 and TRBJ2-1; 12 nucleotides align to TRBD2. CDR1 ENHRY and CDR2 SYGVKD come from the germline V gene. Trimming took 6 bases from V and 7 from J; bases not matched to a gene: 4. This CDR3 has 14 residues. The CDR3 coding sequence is TGTGCCATCAGGACTAGCGGGAGTGGGAATGAGCAGTTCTTC. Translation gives CAIRTSGSGNEQFF.

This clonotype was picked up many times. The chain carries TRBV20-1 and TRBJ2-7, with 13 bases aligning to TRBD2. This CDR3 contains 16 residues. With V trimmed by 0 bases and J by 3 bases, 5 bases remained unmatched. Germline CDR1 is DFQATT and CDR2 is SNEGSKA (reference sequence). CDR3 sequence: CSARDPGTSGIYEQYF. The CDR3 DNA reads TGCAGTGCTAGAGACCCAGGGACTAGCGGGATCTACGAGCAGTACTTC.

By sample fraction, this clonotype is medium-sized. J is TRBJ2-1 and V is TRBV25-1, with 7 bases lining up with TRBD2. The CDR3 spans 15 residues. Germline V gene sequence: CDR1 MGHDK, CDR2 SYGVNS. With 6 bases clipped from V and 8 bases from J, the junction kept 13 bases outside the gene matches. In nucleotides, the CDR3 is TGTGCCAGCAGGCCCCGACTAGCCGGTATATATGAGCAGTTCTTC. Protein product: CASRPRLAGIYEQFF.

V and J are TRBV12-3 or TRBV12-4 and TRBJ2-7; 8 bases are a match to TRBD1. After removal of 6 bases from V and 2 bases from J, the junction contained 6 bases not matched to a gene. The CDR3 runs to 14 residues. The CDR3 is CASRRQGPTYEQYF. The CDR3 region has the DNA TGTGCCAGCAGGAGACAGGGGCCGACCTACGAGCAGTACTTC.